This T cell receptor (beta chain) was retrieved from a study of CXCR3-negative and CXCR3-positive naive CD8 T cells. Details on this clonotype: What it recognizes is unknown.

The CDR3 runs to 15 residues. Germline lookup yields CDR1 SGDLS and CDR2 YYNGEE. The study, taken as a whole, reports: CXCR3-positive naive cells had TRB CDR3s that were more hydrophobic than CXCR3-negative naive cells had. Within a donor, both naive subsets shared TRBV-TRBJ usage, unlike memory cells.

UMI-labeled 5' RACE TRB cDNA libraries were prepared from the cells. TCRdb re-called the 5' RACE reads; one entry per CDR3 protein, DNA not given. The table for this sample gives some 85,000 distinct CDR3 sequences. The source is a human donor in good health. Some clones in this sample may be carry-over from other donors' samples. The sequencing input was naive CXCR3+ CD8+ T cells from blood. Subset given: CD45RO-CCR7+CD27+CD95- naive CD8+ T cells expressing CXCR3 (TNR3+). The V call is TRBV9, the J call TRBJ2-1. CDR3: CASSESGRAYNEQFF.